This TCR beta chain came from a study of blood T cell repertoires in COVID-19. Study-level background: In each case, the material was cDNA or gDNA derived from T cells, B-cell-depleted T cells, or PBMCs.

The table came from immunoSEQ multiplex PCR; TCRdb's copy has only in-frame clones and leaves some out. Here the sample spans roughly 260,000 clones, about 89% being singletons. Cohort allocation depended upon clinical history that participants reported. V lost 6 bases, J lost 2 bases, and 8 bases stayed unmatched. The V gene's germline CDR1 is LGHDT and CDR2 YNNKEL (reference sequence). The CDR3 is 15 residues long. Sequencing was carried out using PBMCs or T cells enriched from blood (not recorded which). This TCR came from a woman under 30 who had recovered from COVID-19. The chain employs TRBV3-1 (or the pseudogene TRBV3-2) and TRBJ2-3, with 7 bases lining up with TRBD1. CDR3 protein: CASRDTGAPTDTQYF. The CDR3 region has the DNA TGTGCCAGCAGGGACACAGGGGCCCCCACAGATACGCAGTATTTT.